Listed below are T cell receptor beta chains from one sample, sequenced in a study of CD8 T cells in Susac syndrome. In TCRdb, the immunoSEQ multiplex PCR reads were re-called with MiXCR into one record per CDR3 protein. The sample holds about 200,000 distinct CDR3 sequences, roughly 94% seen once. Sequencing used CD4+ T cells from PBMCs. The receptors come from a human donor in good health. Each CDR3 is given with its conserved first and last residue. The D gene is left open where the match is weak. Clone size appears in some rows only: once, few, many, or a class for an expanded clone.

D	V	J	size	length	CDR3	DNA
-	TRBV20-1	TRBJ2-7	-	12	CSARPLGAEQYF	TGCAGTGCTAGACCGTTGGGAGCCGAGCAGTACTTC
-	TRBV3-1	TRBJ2-7	-	15	CASSQEFAGSYEQYF	TGTGCCAGCAGCCAAGAATTTGCGGGATCCTACGAGCAGTACTTC
TRBD1	TRBV19	TRBJ2-7	-	14	CASSGGTGTYEQYF	TGTGCCAGTAGCGGCGGGACAGGAACCTACGAGCAGTACTTC
-	TRBV3-1	TRBJ2-7	-	14	CASSLGEPTYEQYF	TGTGCCAGCAGCCTTGGAGAGCCCACCTACGAGCAGTACTTC
-	TRBV6-4	TRBJ2-2	-	14	CASSDGQNTGELFF	TGTGCCAGCAGTGACGGACAGAACACCGGGGAGCTGTTTTTT
-	TRBV20-1	TRBJ2-5	-	14	CSARDPQGPGTQYF	TGCAGTGCTAGAGACCCACAGGGTCCGGGGACCCAGTACTTC
-	TRBV7-8	TRBJ2-5	-	15	CASSSLAEIGETQYF	TGTGCCAGCAGCTCCTTAGCGGAGATCGGAGAGACCCAGTACTTC
-	TRBV9	TRBJ1-3	-	14	CASSAGSSGNTIYF	TGTGCCAGCAGCGCGGGTAGCTCTGGAAACACCATATATTTT
-	TRBV11-2	TRBJ2-5	-	17	CASSPQARVLGAETQYF	TGTGCCAGCAGCCCACAGGCTCGCGTTCTGGGTGCGGAGACCCAGTACTTC
-	TRBV5-4	TRBJ2-3	-	13	CASSLQATDTQYF	TGTGCCAGCAGCTTGCAGGCGACAGATACGCAGTATTTT
-	TRBV27	TRBJ1-2	-	15	CASSKEGLRGYGYTF	TGTGCCAGCAGTAAAGAAGGTCTTAGGGGCTATGGCTACACCTTC
-	TRBV2	TRBJ2-4	once	16	CASTARMGGLSNIQYF	TGTGCCAGCACGGCACGAATGGGGGGATTGAGTAACATTCAGTACTTC
-	TRBV29-1	TRBJ1-4	-	12	CSVVGLREKLFF	TGCAGCGTCGTGGGTTTGAGGGAAAAACTGTTTTTT
-	TRBV3-1	TRBJ1-1	-	12	CASSDTGWGAFF	TGTGCCAGCAGCGACACTGGTTGGGGAGCTTTCTTT
-	TRBV20-1	TRBJ2-7	-	14	CSANRLPEANEQYF	TGCAGTGCGAATCGGCTACCAGAGGCCAACGAGCAGTACTTC
-	TRBV20-1	TRBJ2-7	-	15	CSAAGRDPRGGEQYF	TGCAGTGCCGCGGGGCGGGACCCCAGGGGAGGCGAGCAGTACTTC
TRBD2	TRBV4-1	TRBJ2-2	-	18	CASSQEDGLAGNTGELFF	TGCGCCAGCAGCCAAGAGGACGGACTAGCGGGGAACACCGGGGAGCTGTTTTTT
TRBD1	TRBV3-1	TRBJ1-4	-	14	CASSQDQGGAKLFF	TGTGCCAGCAGCCAAGACCAGGGGGGCGCAAAACTGTTTTTT
-	TRBV28	TRBJ1-1	once	14	CASSMGGTNTEAFF	TGTGCCAGCAGTATGGGGGGCACCAACACTGAAGCTTTCTTT
-	TRBV29-1	TRBJ1-1	-	11	CSGGKNTEAFF	TGCAGCGGTGGGAAGAACACTGAAGCTTTCTTT
-	TRBV12-3/TRBV12-4	TRBJ1-1	-	12	CASSLVEGEAFF	TGTGCCAGCAGTTTAGTGGAGGGGGAAGCTTTCTTT
TRBD2	TRBV20-1	TRBJ2-1	once	14	CSAHRAGTGNEQFF	TGCAGTGCACACAGAGCGGGGACGGGCAATGAGCAGTTCTTC
-	TRBV5-4	TRBJ2-1	-	14	CASSLGGFHNEQFF	TGTGCCAGCAGCTTGGGGGGGTTCCACAATGAGCAGTTCTTC
TRBD1	TRBV23-1	TRBJ2-1	-	16	CASSQFRDRKHNEQFF	TGCGCCAGCAGTCAATTTCGGGACAGGAAACACAATGAGCAGTTCTTC
-	TRBV27	TRBJ2-3	-	14	CASSSYMEADTQYF	TGTGCCAGCAGTTCATATATGGAGGCGGATACGCAGTATTTT
TRBD2	TRBV15	TRBJ2-7	-	16	CATSQPRASGDYEQYF	TGTGCCACCAGCCAACCCCGAGCTAGCGGGGACTACGAGCAGTACTTC
TRBD1	TRBV29-1	TRBJ1-1	-	12	CSVNNRGTEAFF	TGCAGCGTTAACAACAGGGGTACTGAAGCTTTCTTT
TRBD2	TRBV15	TRBJ2-1	-	17	CATSSPPGLAGDNEQFF	TGTGCCACCAGCAGCCCTCCGGGACTAGCGGGAGACAATGAGCAGTTCTTC
-	TRBV9	TRBJ1-2	-	14	CASSRRGINYGYTF	TGTGCCAGCAGTCGACGGGGAATTAACTATGGCTACACCTTC
-	TRBV12-3/TRBV12-4	TRBJ2-5	-	14	CASSLPGGGETQYF	TGTGCCAGCAGTTTACCTGGGGGTGGGGAGACCCAGTACTTC
TRBD1	TRBV11-2	TRBJ1-2	-	14	CASSAERQGYGYTF	TGTGCCAGCAGCGCTGAAAGACAGGGCTATGGCTACACCTTC
TRBD2	TRBV2	TRBJ2-5	-	15	CASNNVAGAPETQYF	TGTGCCTCCAATAACGTAGCGGGGGCCCCGGAGACCCAGTACTTC
-	TRBV27	TRBJ1-6	-	16	CASSLSRGVYNSPLHF	TGTGCCAGCAGTTTATCACGGGGCGTCTATAATTCACCCCTCCACTTT
-	TRBV2	TRBJ1-5	-	12	CASRLGDQPQHF	TGTGCCAGCAGACTAGGGGATCAGCCCCAGCATTTT
-	TRBV12-3/TRBV12-4	TRBJ2-7	-	15	CASSLQTAMAYEQYF	TGTGCCAGCAGCCTGCAGACTGCCATGGCCTACGAGCAGTACTTC
TRBD2	TRBV4-1	TRBJ2-1	once	19	CASSRKGGASGSTHNEQFF	TGCGCCAGCAGCCGTAAGGGGGGGGCTAGCGGGAGCACCCACAATGAGCAGTTCTTC
TRBD2	TRBV20-1	TRBJ2-5	once	16	CSATRASGGDQETQYF	TGCAGTGCGACACGGGCTAGCGGGGGGGACCAAGAGACCCAGTACTTC
TRBD2	TRBV28	TRBJ2-1	-	15	CASSLGGLAGERQFF	TGTGCCAGCAGTTTGGGGGGACTAGCGGGAGAACGGCAGTTCTTC
-	TRBV6-2/TRBV6-3	TRBJ1-1	-	12	CASSYIYTEAFF	TGTGCCAGCAGTTATATCTACACTGAAGCTTTCTTT
-	TRBV4-1	TRBJ1-1	once	11	CASSQAGLAFF	TGCGCCAGCAGCCAAGCAGGTTTGGCTTTCTTT
-	TRBV4-1	TRBJ2-3	-	15	CASSQVSLGPDTQYF	TGCGCCAGCAGCCAAGTTAGCTTAGGCCCCGATACGCAGTATTTT
-	TRBV3-1	TRBJ2-5	-	15	CASSQVLSGGETQYF	TGTGCCAGCAGCCAAGTATTGTCCGGTGGAGAGACCCAGTACTTC
-	TRBV5-1	TRBJ1-1	-	14	CASRSAAGDTEAFF	TGCGCCAGCAGGTCGGCCGCCGGGGACACTGAAGCTTTCTTT
-	TRBV23-1	TRBJ1-6	once	14	CASSQSAGGSPLHF	TGCGCCAGCAGTCAATCGGCCGGCGGTTCACCCCTCCACTTT
-	TRBV14	TRBJ1-2	once	12	CASSQVPGAYTF	TGTGCCAGCAGCCAAGTTCCGGGGGCCTACACCTTC